This T cell receptor beta chain is from a study of regulatory T cells in long-lasting Graves disease. As for time point: newly diagnosed GD, antithyroid drugs for less than 3 months. From PBMCs, RNA was extracted and then used to make the TCR library. With EDTA tubes as the receptacles, approximately 10 milliliters of peripheral blood were drawn. Whole-study results and caveats: Persistent disease was associated with favored TRBV28 usage and with favored use of TRBJ1-2 and TRBJ2-5. It was possible that the small sample size reduced accuracy. Persistent patients had a count of shared public clonotypes (over 2,500) that exceeded that of new patients (about 930).

The TCR beta library used iRepertoire HTBI primers with Arm-PCR amplification of CDR3. MiXCR, applied by TCRdb to the multiplex PCR reads, yields one record per CDR3 protein. This repertoire shows 240,000 or so distinct CDR3 sequences, just over 20% found once; its top ten account for around 14%. The V end lost 0 bases, the J end lost 4 bases, and 9 bases lay between the germline ends. The V gene's germline CDR1 is ENHRY and CDR2 SYGVKD. This CDR3 has 14 amino acids. At least ten counts were recorded for this clonotype. Its cognate antigen is unknown. Sample: peripheral blood mononuclear cells (PBMCs), taken at new diagnosis, from a patient treated with antithyroid drugs. The chain links TRBV10-3 to TRBJ2-5; possible D gene TRBD1, 5 bases. This TCR was sampled from a female donor with Graves disease. The chain's CDR3 is CAISESGQGETQYF. The CDR3 coding sequence is TGTGCCATCAGTGAGTCAGGCCAGGGAGAGACCCAGTACTTC.